The source of this T cell receptor (beta chain) is a study of blood T cell repertoires in COVID-19. Study-level background: Material from acute and convalescent COVID-19 was sourced from the United States, Italy and Spain. The analysed material was cDNA or gDNA that came from T cells, B-cell-depleted T cells, or PBMCs.

CDR3 size: 15 residues. V shed 4 bases, J shed 6 bases, and the junction held 8 bases outside the gene matches. Germline loops: CDR1 MDHEN, CDR2 SYDVKM. Original methodology: Scientists estimated how many nucleated cells there were by amplifying reference gene primers. The table came from immunoSEQ multiplex PCR; TCRdb's copy has only in-frame clones and leaves some out. V and J calls and clone size come straight from that table; D and trimming were deduced from the DNA. The sample has 150,000 to 200,000 clones; 88% are singletons. The chain couples TRBV28 to TRBJ1-4; TRBD1 matches at 7 bases. This receptor was taken from a woman in her twenties or thirties with acute or convalescent COVID-19. The sample taken for sequencing was peripheral blood. Here the CDR3 reads CASSSRGRGYEKLFF. The CDR3 coding sequence is TGTGCCAGCAGTTCCAGGGGCAGGGGGTATGAAAAACTGTTTTTT.